The TCR beta chain described here comes from a study of blood T cell repertoires in COVID-19. Study-level information: T cells, B-cell-depleted T cells, or PBMCs provided the cDNA or gDNA that served as material.

In the authors' methods: The assay estimated nucleated cells by amplifying reference gene primers. Profiling relied on immunoSEQ multiplex PCR, and the TCRdb table lists in-frame clones only, not all of them. From that table come the V and J calls and clone size; the DNA was used to work out D and trimming. The repertoire has 140,000 to 150,000 clones, 84% of them found once; the top ten carry almost 6%. The germline CDR1 and CDR2 sequences are LNHNV and YYDKDF (reference sequence). Trimming at V came to 3 bases and at J to 0 bases, leaving 3 bases not matched to a gene. This CDR3 contains 16 residues. Participant age was roughly 18 to 89 years, and participants resided in about two dozen US areas. The study assigned cohorts using participant-reported clinical history.

The source material was PBMCs or T cells enriched from blood (not recorded which). This sequence joins TRBV15 and TRBJ1-4; 8 bases align to TRBD1. The origin of this receptor is a woman in her forties or fifties who had been exposed to COVID-19. The CDR3 DNA follows: TGTGCCACCAGCAGGACAGGGGTGGCAACTAATGAAAAACTGTTTTTT. Its translation: CATSRTGVATNEKLFF.